A single sample is the source of the 21 T cell receptor beta chains below, sequenced in a study of blood T cell repertoires in COVID-19. This table comes from immunoSEQ multiplex PCR, and its TCRdb copy is limited to in-frame clones, with some not included. The table records fewer than 250,000 clones, roughly 84% of them present only once. The specimen sequenced was PBMCs or T cells enriched from blood (not recorded which). All receptors come from a woman aged 30 to 39 who had been exposed to COVID-19.

The chain employs TRBV2 and TRBJ1-5; tentative D call: TRBD1 (5 bases). CDR1 is SNHLY and CDR2 is FYNNEI in the germline V gene. The length of the CDR3 is 14 residues. The ends were cut back, 8 bases at V and 0 bases at J, with 11 bases in the middle. CDR3 sequence (DNA): TGTGCCAGCGCCAGACAGCCTAGCAATCAGCCCCAGCATTTT. Translating it yields CASARQPSNQPQHF.

This chain connects TRBV18 to TRBJ2-1; tentative D call: TRBD2 (6 bases). The V gene lost 4 bases and the J gene lost 9 bases, with 16 bases spanning the gap. CDR1 is KGHSH, CDR2 LQKENI, per germline. The CDR3 spans 14 residues. CDR3: CASSQVLGGREQFF. The CDR3 DNA reads as TGTGCCAGCTCACAGGTCCTGGGGGGACGTGAGCAGTTCTTC.

V and J are TRBV6-5 and TRBJ2-5, with D perhaps matching TRBD1 (6 bases). Germline V gives CDR1 MNHEY, CDR2 SVGAGI. The V gene lost 2 bases and the J gene lost 5 bases, with 15 bases spanning the gap. The CDR3 runs 15 residues. This CDR3 is CASSYISGVRETQYF. CDR3 sequence (DNA): TGTGCCAGCAGTTACATATCAGGGGTCAGGGAGACCCAGTACTTC.

The chain employs TRBV2 and TRBJ1-4; TRBD1 aligns across 11 bases. Germline CDR1 SNHLY, CDR2 FYNNEI. V dropped 6 bases and J dropped 8; count of bases not matched to a gene: 5. This CDR3 has 14 amino acids. The CDR3 here is CASRGDRGYEKLFF. The DNA of the CDR3 is TGTGCCAGCAGGGGGGACAGGGGGTACGAAAAACTGTTTTTT.

The CDR3, as DNA: TGTGCCAGCGCTGGACAGGGGAGTTTCGAGCAGTACTTC. Translation gives CASAGQGSFEQYF. This sequence joins TRBV2 and TRBJ2-7; TRBD1 matches at 9 bases. CDR3 length: 13 amino acids. CDR1 is SNHLY and CDR2 is FYNNEI in the germline V gene. With V trimmed by 8 bases and J by 6 bases, 8 bases remained unmatched. The full variable domain, completed using reference TRBV2 and TRBJ2-7, is EPEVTQTPSHQVTQMGQEVILRCVPISNHLYFYWYRQILGQKVEFLVSFYNNEISEKSEIFDDQFSVERPDGSNFTLKIRSTKLEDSAMYFCASAGQGSFEQYFGPGTRLTVT.

CDR3: CASRTGRDTEAFF. The CDR3 bases are TGTGCCAGCAGAACAGGGCGGGACACTGAAGCTTTCTTT. The chain has TRBV12-3 or TRBV12-4 and TRBJ1-1, with a possible D match to TRBD1 (6 bases). V lost 6 bases and J 3 bases, leaving 11 bases between the germline ends. The CDR3 contains 13 residues.

CDR3 in amino acids: CATSRDPQGLYGYTF. Here the CDR3 DNA reads TGTGCCACCAGCAGAGATCCCCAGGGCCTCTATGGCTACACCTTC. The rearrangement links TRBV15 to TRBJ1-2; TRBD1 might be the D (5 bases). Trimming left V 0 bases short and J 4 bases short, with 12 bases between. Germline V CDR1 and CDR2: LNHNV, YYDKDF (reference sequence). The CDR3 contains 15 residues.

The chain carries TRBV4-1 and TRBJ2-7; TRBD2 agrees at 9 bases. Losses at the gene ends were 4 bases for V and 3 bases for J; bases not matched to a gene: 4. The CDR3 contains 14 residues. Germline lookup yields CDR1 MGHRA and CDR2 YSYEKL. The CDR3 DNA follows: TGCGCCAGCAGCCCTATAGCGGGGGTCTACGAGCAGTACTTC. Protein sequence: CASSPIAGVYEQYF.

This chain uses TRBV24-1 with TRBJ2-3; TRBD2 matches 9 bases. Trimming at V came to 7 bases and at J to 6 bases, leaving 22 bases not matched to a gene. The germline gives CDR1 KGHDR, CDR2 SFDVKD. The CDR3 sequence is 19 residues long. CDR3 nucleotides: TGTGCCACCAGCCAGAGTGGAGGGCTGGTAGCGGGGGTGCAGGATACGCAGTATTTT. It translates to CATSQSGGLVAGVQDTQYF.

The V call is TRBV6-5, the J call TRBJ2-5; TRBD2 matches at 11 bases. The CDR3 consists of 15 residues. CDR1 and CDR2 from the germline V gene are MNHEY and SVGAGI. The ends lost 7 bases at V and 9 bases at J; junction bases unmatched: 13. The CDR3 region has the DNA TGTGCCAGCACTCGGGGAGATAGCGGGGGGGAGGCCCAGTACTTC. Protein: CASTRGDSGGEAQYF.

The chain couples TRBV6-5 to TRBJ1-3, with D perhaps matching TRBD1 (5 bases). Per germline, CDR1 MNHEY and CDR2 SVGAGI. Trimming took 7 bases from V and 4 from J, leaving 17 bases between them. The CDR3 covers 15 residues. CDR3 sequence: CASTLSGVAGNTIYF. The CDR3 DNA is TGTGCCAGCACCCTCTCGGGGGTGGCAGGAAACACCATATATTTT.

This sequence joins TRBV19 and TRBJ1-2; D is perhaps TRBD1 (5 bases). Between the trimmed V and J ends, which lost 7 bases and 7 bases, there was a span of 22 bases. CDR3 length: 15 residues. The germline gives CDR1 LNHDA, CDR2 SQIVND (reference sequence). CDR3 sequence reads: CASTPTRQTFTGYTF. The DNA of the CDR3 is TGTGCCAGTACCCCCACGAGACAGACGTTCACTGGCTACACCTTC.

The chain couples TRBV4-1 to TRBJ1-3; 9 bases line up with TRBD1. Germline CDR1 MGHRA, CDR2 YSYEKL. V shed 4 bases and J 5 bases; nucleotides not matched to a gene: 3. The CDR3 loop spans 14 amino acids. Here the CDR3 DNA reads TGCGCCAGCAGCCTCGGACAGGGGCGAAACACCATATATTTT. Translated, it gives CASSLGQGRNTIYF.

This chain uses TRBV6-1 with TRBJ1-1; 7 bases agree with TRBD1. Per the germline V gene, CDR1 is MNHNS and CDR2 is SASEGT. J lost 5 bases, V lost 4 bases, and 13 bases had no gene match. The CDR3 totals 16 residues. CDR3 in DNA: TGTGCCAGCAGTGGACAGGGCGGGTGGTTGTGGACTGAAGCTTTCTTT. Its protein is CASSGQGGWLWTEAFF.

The V and J genes are TRBV18 and TRBJ1-1; D unclear. V gave up 3 bases and J gave up 1 base, with 12 bases separating them. This CDR3 region has 15 residues. Per the germline V gene, CDR1 is KGHSH and CDR2 is LQKENI. CDR3 bases: TGTGCCAGCTCACCCTCTGGGCACCAGAACACTGAAGCTTTCTTT. It is translated as CASSPSGHQNTEAFF.

This chain joins TRBV5-4 and TRBJ1-1; D is possibly TRBD1 (6 bases). The CDR3 spans 14 residues. Between the trimmed V and J ends, which lost 1 base and 1 base, there was a span of 8 bases. In germline, CDR1 is SGHNT, CDR2 YYREEE (reference sequence). The CDR3 loop reads CASSLPGANTEAFF. The CDR3 DNA is TGTGCCAGCAGCTTGCCAGGGGCGAACACTGAAGCTTTCTTT.

This clone was picked up one time. CDR3 nucleotides: TGTGCCAGTAGTATAGTGGCGGGGAGAGCAGGGAACACTGAAGCTTTCTTT. This translates into CASSIVAGRAGNTEAFF. The rearrangement uses TRBV19 and TRBJ1-1; D remains unclear. This CDR3 contains 17 residues. The germline gives CDR1 LNHDA, CDR2 SQIVND (reference sequence). Trimming pared 1 base from V and 1 base from J, leaving 16 bases between. The full variable domain, in which reference TRBV19 and TRBJ1-1 provide the parts outside the CDR3, is DGGITQSPKYLFRKEGQNVTLSCEQNLNHDAMYWYRQDPGQGLRLIYYSQIVNDFQKGDIAEGYSVSREKKESFPLTVTSAQKNPTAFYLCASSIVAGRAGNTEAFFGQGTRLTVV.

This sequence joins TRBV10-3 and TRBJ1-1; D is perhaps TRBD1 (5 bases). Germline V gene sequence: CDR1 ENHRY, CDR2 SYGVKD. The CDR3 is 13 amino acids. V lost 7 bases to trimming and J lost 4 bases, with 13 bases between them. CDR3 in amino acids: CAIIEQAGTEAFF. CDR3 coding DNA: TGTGCCATCATCGAACAGGCAGGCACTGAAGCTTTCTTT.

V usage is TRBV7-9 and J usage is TRBJ2-7, with 10 positions matching TRBD2. V dropped 5 bases and J dropped 3; count of bases not matched to a gene: 19. The CDR3 runs to 19 residues. Germline values: CDR1 SEHNR, CDR2 FQNEAQ (reference sequence). The CDR3 protein is CASSRRGQGRAGGLYEQYF. Written as DNA, the CDR3 is TGTGCCAGCAGCCGAAGGGGGCAGGGGAGAGCGGGGGGGCTCTACGAGCAGTACTTC.

The V and J genes are TRBV11-2 and TRBJ1-2; D remains unclear. Trimming took 4 bases from V and 1 from J, leaving 4 bases between them. This CDR3 contains 12 residues. Germline CDR1 SGHAT, CDR2 FQNNGV. The CDR3 reads CASSSLNYGYTF. CDR3 sequence (DNA): TGTGCCAGCAGCTCCCTTAACTATGGCTACACCTTC.

The DNA of the CDR3 is TGCGCCAGCAGCTCCATTGACAGGGAAGAAGGCTACACCTTC. Protein sequence: CASSSIDREEGYTF. J is TRBJ1-2 and V is TRBV5-1; TRBD1 agrees at 7 bases. The CDR3 consists of 14 residues. V lost 3 bases, J lost 8 bases, and 10 bases stayed unmatched. Looked up from germline, CDR1 is SGHRS and CDR2 is YFSETQ.